This T cell receptor (beta chain) comes out of a study of post-analysis software for immune sequencing data (dated by TCRdb to about 2015). Background for the entire study: The recorded disease courses included relapsing-remitting, secondary progressive and progressive-relapsing multiple sclerosis, and some patients had no subtype annotation. The multiple sclerosis patient repertoires were compared with 11 previously published healthy control repertoires from donors aged roughly 6 to 25 years. A subset of samples was prepared in parallel using single-end sample barcoding, then pooled and co-amplified after Illumina adapter ligation.

Points the paper makes about the study in general: Direct clustering with F measure showed strong co-clustering of samples prepared in the same batch, prompting a batch-effect correction. Patients showed significantly higher frequencies than controls for several TRBV segments, among them TRBV5-6, TRBV5-1 and TRBV20-1. The control group was slightly older than the multiple sclerosis patient group. Compared with controls, multiple sclerosis patients had significantly lower normalized Chao1 diversity, a finding suggesting substantial peripheral T-cell clonal expansion.

TCR beta repertoires were profiled from peripheral blood of over 10 young patients with multiple sclerosis to demonstrate the VDJtools post-analysis software. The patients with multiple sclerosis were children and adolescents between about 6 and 17 years of age. This clonotype was seen only once. No cognate antigen has been identified for it. Nothing much larger sits one base from this clone, and base qualities are not available. There are 14 amino acids in the CDR3, from cysteine to phenylalanine inclusive. CDR3 DNA is the only sequence kept; it has 42 bases, read in frame from the first base. Reading the germline V gene gives CDR1 SGHVS and CDR2 FNYEAQ. Trimming takes 4 bases from V and 6 bases from J, and the germline ends sit 15 bases apart. The library was obtained by PCR. Instrument on record: Illumina HiSeq 2500. To reduce PCR and sequencing biases, unique molecular identifiers were built into the TCR beta cDNA libraries. Every 1 to 10 million input T cells yielded roughly 500,000 cDNA molecules, meaning each molecule approximated one T cell. The patient libraries were prepared and sequenced using the same protocol as the earlier healthy control dataset. Samples belonging to the same batch were prepared together, multiplexed and sequenced on a shared HiSeq lane. Per the source publication's procedure: Raw barcoded reads were processed with MIGEC, discarding single-read molecular identifier groups before consensus assembly and CDR3 extraction. VDJtools was used for post-analysis of the clonotype tables, and diversity was normalized by down-sampling every dataset to the size of the smallest sample. Repertoire overlap clustering matched CDR3 amino acid but not nucleotide sequences to correct batch-related cross-sample contamination. TCRdb trimmed public reads at Q25 via fastp, called clones via MiXCR and kept in-frame beta chains. Rows are unified per CDR3 protein, each entry keeping the most common DNA and genes. None of the V and J calls come from the authors' own analysis; TCRdb made them. In this sample the table shows about 430,000 distinct CDR3 sequences, about 40% of which occur a single time. The biggest ten clones account for less than 8% of the sample.

The receptor's source is a girl aged 2 to 9 with multiple sclerosis. The chain employs TRBV7-6 and TRBJ1-1, with the D gene not clear enough to name. The sequenced sample consisted of blood. CDR3 protein: CASSYKEGIAEAFF. The DNA sequence reads TGTGCCAGCAGCTATAAGGAGGGCATCGCTGAAGCTTTCTTT. The CDR3 plus the reference TRBV7-6 and TRBJ1-1 genes for the other parts give the full variable domain: GAGVSQSPRYKVTKRGQDVALRCDPISGHVSLYWYRQALGQGPEFLTYFNYEAQQDKSGLPNDRFSAERPEGSISTLTIQRTEQRDSAMYRCASSYKEGIAEAFFGQGTRLTVV.